The following is a TCR beta chain sequence with its context. Which antigen it targets is not known. Base qualities are not provided; no much larger clone lies one nucleotide away. V and J are truncated by 3 bases and 5 bases respectively, leaving an intervening sequence of 11 bases. The CDR3, cysteine through phenylalanine, is 14 amino acids long. Just the 42-base CDR3 DNA is kept, in frame starting at base 1. CDR1 LGHNA and CDR2 YNFKEQ are derived from the germline V gene. These data come from a study of patients and donors after allogeneic stem cell transplantation (dated by TCRdb to 2018 to 2020). The library was generated by RT-PCR. The instrument given in TCRdb is NextSeq 550. TCRdb handled the public reads itself, with Q25 trimming in fastp and clone calling in MiXCR, and kept productive beta chains. Rows are unified per CDR3 protein, each entry keeping the most common DNA and genes. The sample table records over 200,000 distinct CDR3 sequences; roughly 38% of these occur just once. About 9.9% of the sample rests with the top ten.

The sequence derives from a human donor who was either an allogeneic HSCT recipient or a stem cell or donor lymphocyte infusion donor (not recorded which). It is not recorded whose cells these are; they may come from a transplant donor. This sequence uses TRBV4-2 and TRBJ2-1; confidence is insufficient to name the D gene. The sample comprised blood, either unsorted or a sorted T cell fraction (not recorded which). The nucleotides read TGTGCCAGCAGCCAGGGCGCTAGAGACAATGAGCAGTTCTTC. Its protein reads: CASSQGARDNEQFF.